The 3 T cell receptor beta chains listed next were all sequenced from one sample in a study of blood T cell repertoires in COVID-19. The method was immunoSEQ multiplex PCR; TCRdb's version includes in-frame clones alone and lacks a portion of them. The data contain about 170,000 clones, approximately 82% of them seen just once; the ten biggest clones take up 7%. The sample consisted of peripheral blood. These receptors were taken from a woman aged 40-49 years with COVID-19, enrolled during active disease.

This clone turned up a few times. The rearrangement joins TRBV5-6 to TRBJ2-3; 9 bases align to TRBD1. This CDR3 has 15 amino acids. J lost 3 bases, V lost 0 bases, and 2 bases had no gene match. CDR1 is SGHDT and CDR2 is YYEEEE in the germline V gene. The CDR3 sequence is CASSLEGQGTDTQYF. Written as DNA, the CDR3 is TGTGCCAGCAGCTTGGAGGGACAGGGTACAGATACGCAGTATTTT.

V is TRBV6-5 and J is TRBJ1-1; possibly TRBD1 for D (6 bases). V dropped 0 bases and J dropped 12 bases, with 11 bases sitting between them. CDR3 size: 12 residues. Germline assignment: CDR1 MNHEY and CDR2 SVGAGI. The CDR3 loop reads CASSYSPGETFF. DNA for the CDR3: TGTGCCAGCAGTTACTCCCCAGGGGAGACTTTCTTT.

This chain joins TRBV5-4 and TRBJ2-1; 13 nucleotides agree with TRBD2. V was pared by 1 base and J by 6 bases, with 7 bases of the junction left unmatched. Germline V gene sequence: CDR1 SGHNT, CDR2 YYREEE (reference sequence). The CDR3 has 17 residues. DNA of the CDR3: TGTGCCAGCAGCTTGTCACTAGCGGGGGGGCCGGGCAATGAGCAGTTCTTC. Encoded protein: CASSLSLAGGPGNEQFF.